Each of the 10 T cell receptor beta chains below was sequenced from the same sample in a study of CD8+CD57+ T cells in acquired aplastic anemia. The use of genomic DNA as template underpinned the TCR beta VDJ and CDR3 profiling. MiXCR, applied by TCRdb to the reads, yields one record per CDR3 protein. The sample yields about 160,000 distinct CDR3 sequences, about 50% seen once. Patients chosen for sequencing had CD8+CD57+ cells that had expanded, as shown by flow cytometry. Material for sequencing was sorted CD4+, CD8+, or CD8+CD57+ T cells (not recorded which) from PBMCs. These receptors all stem from a human donor with aplastic anemia.

The rearrangement joins TRBV7-9 to TRBJ1-5; TRBD1 might be the D (6 bases). The CDR3 extends over 15 amino acids. Germline V CDR1 and CDR2: SEHNR, FQNEAQ (reference sequence). The V end lost 3 bases, the J end lost 4 bases, and 13 bases lay between the germline ends. The CDR3 coding sequence is TGTGCCAGCAGCTTCGGGGGCAGTTTGAATCAGCCCCAGCATTTT. Translated, it gives CASSFGGSLNQPQHF.

This clonotype was recorded at least ten times. This chain joins TRBV7-9 and TRBJ1-2; D not resolved. CDR1 and CDR2 from the germline V gene are SEHNR and FQNEAQ (reference sequence). The CDR3 is 12 amino acids. V was shortened by 1 base and J by 7 bases, with 7 bases between the two germline ends. The CDR3 spells CASSLGPPGYTF. CDR3 sequence (DNA): TGTGCCAGCAGCTTAGGCCCACCTGGCTACACCTTC.

The chain uses TRBV10-3 and TRBJ2-3; TRBD2 is a possible D gene (6 bases). The CDR3 has 13 amino acids. The germline gives CDR1 ENHRY, CDR2 SYGVKD. Trimming left V 4 bases short and J 4 bases short, with 9 bases between. This CDR3 reads CAISGLEADTQYF. The CDR3 DNA follows: TGTGCCATCAGTGGACTAGAGGCAGATACGCAGTATTTT.

The chain combines TRBV12-3 or TRBV12-4 with TRBJ1-2, with D uncertain. CDR3 length: 12 residues. V was pared by 1 base and J by 8 bases, with 8 bases between. For the CDR3, the DNA is TGTGCCAGCAGTTTAGTTTTATTAGGCTACACCTTC. As protein: CASSLVLLGYTF.

This clonotype was counted many times. The V call is TRBV12-3 or TRBV12-4, the J call TRBJ2-3; D perhaps matches TRBD1 (6 bases). The ends were cut back, 5 bases at V and 0 bases at J, with 9 bases in the middle. The length of the CDR3 is 14 residues. The CDR3 nucleotides are TGTGCCAGCAGTCTTACAGGGAGCACAGATACGCAGTATTTT. Its protein is CASSLTGSTDTQYF.

The chain joins TRBV7-8 to TRBJ1-1; TRBD1 might be the D (6 bases). Trimming removed 5 bases at V and 6 bases at J, with 7 bases between. Per the germline V gene, CDR1 is SGHVS and CDR2 is FQNEAQ. The CDR3 runs 11 residues. CDR3 region: CASSHRAEAFF. The CDR3 DNA reads TGTGCCAGCAGCCACAGGGCTGAAGCTTTCTTT. The variable domain in full, with the rest retrieved from reference TRBV7-8 and TRBJ1-1, is GAGVSQSPRYKVAKRGQDVALRCDPISGHVSLFWYQQALGQGPEFLTYFQNEAQLDKSGLPSDRFFAERPEGSVSTLKIQRTQQEDSAVYLCASSHRAEAFFGQGTRLTVV.

This clonotype has a count of ten or more. The chain couples TRBV12-5 to TRBJ2-1; D remains ambiguous. Between the trimmed V and J ends, which lost 8 bases and 0 bases, there was a span of 8 bases. Germline V gene lookup returns CDR1 LGHNT and CDR2 FRNRAP. The CDR3 spans 13 residues. In DNA form, the CDR3 reads TGTGCTAGTTCGGATTTCTCCTACAATGAGCAGTTCTTC. Translated, it gives CASSDFSYNEQFF.

The J gene is TRBJ2-5, the V gene TRBV11-1; D is tentatively TRBD1 or TRBD2 (5 bases each). Germline V lookup: CDR1 SGHAT, CDR2 FQDESV (reference sequence). Trimming removed 1 base at V and 4 bases at J, with 22 bases between. There are 18 residues in the CDR3. The CDR3 bases are TGTGCCAGCAGCTTAGAATCCTTTGGGACCGGGCCATTAGAGACCCAGTACTTC. Protein product: CASSLESFGTGPLETQYF.

In this sample, this clonotype turned up many times. The chain uses TRBV29-1 and TRBJ2-5; D unclear. CDR1 and CDR2 from the germline V gene are SQVTM and ANQGSEA. The CDR3 is made up of 15 amino acids. The V end was cut by 2 bases, the J end by 2 bases, with 15 bases between. For the CDR3, the DNA is TGCAGCGTTGAACCCTGGATACAGCCACAAGAGACCCAGTACTTC. It codes for CSVEPWIQPQETQYF. The complete variable domain, with remaining parts taken from reference TRBV29-1 and TRBJ2-5, reads SAVISQKPSRDICQRGTSLTIQCQVDSQVTMMFWYRQQPGQSLTLIATANQGSEATYESGFVIDKFPISRPNLTFSTLTVSNMSPEDSSIYLCSVEPWIQPQETQYFGPGTRLLVL.

This chain uses TRBV25-1 with TRBJ2-5, with 8 bases aligning to TRBD2. CDR1 and CDR2 from the germline V gene are MGHDK and SYGVNS. The CDR3 covers 19 residues. V shed 3 bases, J shed 7 bases, and the junction held 22 bases outside the gene matches. The CDR3 protein is CASSELIGCTSGSRGTQYF. The CDR3 region has the DNA TGTGCCAGCAGTGAGCTTATAGGGTGTACTAGCGGCAGCCGGGGGACCCAGTACTTC.